This T cell receptor beta chain was sequenced during a study of blood T cell repertoires in COVID-19. The assay was immunoSEQ multiplex PCR, and TCRdb's table has in-frame clones only and misses some. This sample carries about 58,000 clones, roughly 86% of them seen once, and the ten largest clones take over 20%. Trimming cost V 6 bases and J 5 bases; bases outside gene matches: 12. The germline V gene has CDR1 LNHDA and CDR2 SQIVND (reference sequence). The CDR3 covers 16 residues. This chain links TRBV19 with TRBJ1-4; 7 nucleotides match TRBD1. Input material: peripheral blood. This receptor was obtained from a woman aged 45-60 years with active or convalescent COVID-19. The CDR3 reads CASRGTATTRNEKLFF. DNA for the CDR3: TGTGCCAGTAGGGGGACAGCGACTACTCGGAATGAAAAACTGTTTTTT.